In this sample, the clone carrying this TCR beta chain turned up once. V dropped 2 bases and J dropped 2; count of bases not matched to a gene: 5. The germline V gene encodes CDR1 MNHNS and CDR2 SASEGT. This CDR3 region has 16 residues. Sequencing was performed with immunoSEQ multiplex PCR; in TCRdb, only in-frame clones are kept and a portion is missing. The sample includes some 200,000 clones, approximately 85% of them seen just once. The data originate from a study of blood T cell repertoires in COVID-19. Study-level background: COVID-19 samples collected from the United States, Italy and Spain covered acute and convalescent phases.

This sequence was found in a woman between 45 and 60 years old with active or convalescent COVID-19. Sequenced material: peripheral blood. This chain uses TRBV6-1 with TRBJ1-3; 8 bases are a match to TRBD1. CDR3 protein: CASSELTGVTGNTIYF. The CDR3 bases are TGTGCCAGCAGTGAACTGACAGGGGTCACTGGAAACACCATATATTTT.